The present T cell receptor (beta chain) was sequenced within a study of blood T cell repertoires in COVID-19 (dated by TCRdb to 2018 to 2020). With regard to the full study: Collaborator samples came from the United States, Italy and Spain and covered acute and convalescent phases of COVID-19. HLA class I and class II types, where available, came from metadata supplied by the sample provider rather than from assay-based typing. The sample metadata nearly always contained a de-identified subject ID, COVID-19 status, age in years and sex. Samples came from the ongoing ImmuneRACE study (first 160 participants) plus 1,254 subjects from 6 global collaborators. Subjects who had been exposed to COVID-19, were actively infected with it, or had recovered from it provided the deeply sampled blood TCRbeta repertoires that made up the dataset. The material from the prospective study consisted of cDNA or gDNA derived from T cells, B-cell-depleted T cells, or PBMCs. A freely available public database, intended as a resource for researchers studying the immune response to SARS-CoV-2, is where the repertoires were released.

TCRbeta CDR3 regions were amplified from genomic DNA using the immunoSEQ Assay, a bias-controlled multiplex PCR. In the paper's pipeline: Within the assay, amplification of reference gene primers was used to estimate how many nucleated cells each sample contained. To quantify the absolute abundance of each unique TCRbeta CDR3 rearrangement, sequence reads were collapsed and filtered. For each sample, productive Simpson clonality was calculated as the square root of Simpson's diversity index over productive rearrangements. This immuneACCESS table, as held by TCRdb, lists in-frame sequences with V and J called but not all clones. Of the missing ones, under half trace to an unresolved V gene in checked studies; the others have no known cause. V, J and clone size derive from that table, while D and trimming were established from the DNA sequence. This sample lists nearly 45,000 clones; about 80% were detected once. Under 20% of the sample is taken by the ten largest.

V is reduced by 3 bases and J by 3 bases, leaving a spacing of 11 bases between them. From the germline V gene, CDR1 is ENHRY and CDR2 is SYGVKD. Measured from the cysteine to the phenylalanine, the CDR3 is 14 residues long. CDR3 DNA only is kept here, 42 bases in frame from base 1. The investigation overall reported the following: Clinical and demographic metadata were provided uncurated, with the amount varying by source and participant.

Each collaborating institution followed its own protocols to collect whole blood in K2EDTA tubes. For TCRbeta analysis, collaborator samples were shipped as frozen whole blood, as isolated PBMCs, or as DNA extracted from either sample type. This clone was observed once. Its recognized antigen is unknown. Within one base of it there is no much larger clone, and no base qualities were kept. Input material: peripheral blood. This receptor was obtained from a man aged 65-85 years with acute or convalescent COVID-19. The receptor chain draws on TRBV10-3 and TRBJ1-2, with a tentative D gene TRBD1 over 5 matching bases. The base sequence is TGTGCCATCAGTGACGGCAGGGCAGACTATGGCTACACCTTC. This encodes CAISDGRADYGYTF.